This is a list of T cell receptor beta chains from one sample in a study of blood T cell repertoires in COVID-19. Sequenced by immunoSEQ multiplex PCR; TCRdb stores in-frame clones only, minus some. This repertoire shows fewer than 250,000 clones, 80% to 90% found once; its top ten account for just over 0.85%. The sequencing sample was made of PBMCs or T cells enriched from blood (not recorded which). These receptors all come from a man in his fifties who had been exposed to COVID-19. CDR3s include the opening cysteine and the closing phenylalanine or tryptophan. The order of the fields is V gene, D gene, J gene, clone size, CDR3 DNA, CDR3 protein. The D gene is left open where the match is weak. Clone size appears in some rows only: once, few, many, or a class for an expanded clone.

V gene: TRBV3-1/TRBV3-2; D gene: -; J gene: TRBJ2-7; clone size: -; CDR3 DNA: TGTGCCAGCAGCCCGTGGACTACCTCCTACGAGCAGTACTTC; CDR3 protein: CASSPWTTSYEQYF
V gene: TRBV6-6; D gene: -; J gene: TRBJ1-2; clone size: -; CDR3 DNA: TGTGCCAGCACCCCACCGTGGGGCAGACAATTCTATGGCTACACCTTC; CDR3 protein: CASTPPWGRQFYGYTF
V gene: TRBV12-3/TRBV12-4; D gene: -; J gene: TRBJ1-1; clone size: -; CDR3 DNA: TGTGCCAGCAGCTCTACTGCGAACACTGAAGCTTTCTTT; CDR3 protein: CASSSTANTEAFF
V gene: TRBV11-2; D gene: TRBD2; J gene: TRBJ2-3; clone size: once; CDR3 DNA: TGTGCCAGCAGCTTTCTAGCGGGGGGTAGCACAGATACGCAGTATTTT; CDR3 protein: CASSFLAGGSTDTQYF
V gene: TRBV7-9; D gene: -; J gene: TRBJ2-3; clone size: -; CDR3 DNA: TGTGCCAGCAGTCAACAGGGCGGAGATACGCAGTATTTT; CDR3 protein: CASSQQGGDTQYF
V gene: TRBV28; D gene: -; J gene: TRBJ1-3; clone size: -; CDR3 DNA: TGTGCCAGCAGTTTCAACTCTGGAAACACCATATATTTT; CDR3 protein: CASSFNSGNTIYF
V gene: TRBV5-4; D gene: TRBD2; J gene: TRBJ2-3; clone size: -; CDR3 DNA: TGTGCCAGCAGCTTAAGCGGGAAGGGGACAGATACGCAGTATTTT; CDR3 protein: CASSLSGKGTDTQYF
V gene: TRBV19; D gene: -; J gene: TRBJ2-3; clone size: -; CDR3 DNA: TGTGCCAGTACCCTGGGGCCCTACACAGATACGCAGTATTTT; CDR3 protein: CASTLGPYTDTQYF
V gene: TRBV6-5; D gene: TRBD1; J gene: TRBJ1-5; clone size: -; CDR3 DNA: TGTGCCAGCAGCCGGGACAGGCTTGTTCAGCCCCAGCATTTT; CDR3 protein: CASSRDRLVQPQHF
V gene: TRBV5-6; D gene: TRBD1; J gene: TRBJ2-3; clone size: -; CDR3 DNA: TGTGCCAGCAGCTTCCTGGGACAGGGAGCGACAGATACGCAGTATTTT; CDR3 protein: CASSFLGQGATDTQYF
V gene: TRBV23-1; D gene: -; J gene: TRBJ1-3; clone size: -; CDR3 DNA: TGCGCCAGCAGTCAATCCAGGGCCGGAAACACCATATATTTT; CDR3 protein: CASSQSRAGNTIYF
V gene: TRBV9; D gene: TRBD2; J gene: TRBJ2-1; clone size: -; CDR3 DNA: TGTGCCAGCAGCGTGCGCGGGGGGAGCTCCTACAATGAGCAGTTCTTC; CDR3 protein: CASSVRGGSSYNEQFF
V gene: TRBV27; D gene: TRBD1; J gene: TRBJ2-2; clone size: -; CDR3 DNA: TGTGCCAGCAGTAACAGGGGGGCCGGGGAGCTGTTTTTT; CDR3 protein: CASSNRGAGELFF
V gene: TRBV19; D gene: -; J gene: TRBJ2-3; clone size: -; CDR3 DNA: TGTGCCAGTAGTATAAGTAGAGATACGCAGTATTTT; CDR3 protein: CASSISRDTQYF
V gene: TRBV5-6; D gene: -; J gene: TRBJ1-6; clone size: -; CDR3 DNA: TGTGCCAGCCTTCGTCGCGGGGGGCGGAATTCACCCCTCCACTTT; CDR3 protein: CASLRRGGRNSPLHF
V gene: TRBV5-1; D gene: TRBD2; J gene: TRBJ2-7; clone size: -; CDR3 DNA: TGCGCCAGCAGCTTGGATGGGGGGGGGAGTTACGAGCAGTACTTC; CDR3 protein: CASSLDGGGSYEQYF
V gene: TRBV9; D gene: TRBD1; J gene: TRBJ2-1; clone size: -; CDR3 DNA: TGTGCCAGCAGCGTAGAGGTGGGACAGAGCTACAATGAGCAGTTCTTC; CDR3 protein: CASSVEVGQSYNEQFF
V gene: TRBV27; D gene: TRBD2; J gene: TRBJ2-1; clone size: -; CDR3 DNA: TGTGCCACCGCTTCGTGGGCTAGCGGGAGTGATGAGCAGTTCTTC; CDR3 protein: CATASWASGSDEQFF
V gene: TRBV10-3; D gene: TRBD1; J gene: TRBJ1-2; clone size: -; CDR3 DNA: TGTGCCATCCGGACAGGGGAAAACTATGGCTACACCTTC; CDR3 protein: CAIRTGENYGYTF
V gene: TRBV7-9; D gene: -; J gene: TRBJ1-1; clone size: -; CDR3 DNA: TGTGCCAGCAGCTTATCCGGACTGCGGAACACTGAAGCTTTCTTT; CDR3 protein: CASSLSGLRNTEAFF
V gene: TRBV5-1; D gene: -; J gene: TRBJ2-1; clone size: -; CDR3 DNA: TGCGCCAGCAGCTCTGCTACAGGGTGGTCCTACAATGAGCAGTTCTTC; CDR3 protein: CASSSATGWSYNEQFF
V gene: TRBV5-6; D gene: TRBD1; J gene: TRBJ1-2; clone size: -; CDR3 DNA: TGTGCCAGCAGCGCCGGGACAGCTAACTATGGCTACACCTTC; CDR3 protein: CASSAGTANYGYTF
V gene: TRBV28; D gene: -; J gene: TRBJ1-2; clone size: -; CDR3 DNA: TGTGCCAGCAGTCCCGGTCTTGGGGGCAGCTATGGCTACACCTTC; CDR3 protein: CASSPGLGGSYGYTF
V gene: TRBV15; D gene: TRBD1; J gene: TRBJ2-3; clone size: -; CDR3 DNA: TGTGCCACCAGCAGAAACTTCAGGGGGCGCATAGGCACAGATACGCAGTATTTT; CDR3 protein: CATSRNFRGRIGTDTQYF
V gene: TRBV14; D gene: TRBD1; J gene: TRBJ1-1; clone size: -; CDR3 DNA: TGTGCCAGCAGCCCAACAGGGGGAAGGAAAGCTTTCTTT; CDR3 protein: CASSPTGGRKAFF
V gene: TRBV5-1; D gene: TRBD1; J gene: TRBJ2-1; clone size: -; CDR3 DNA: TGCGCCAGCAGCTTGGTCGTCGCAGGGGGCTTGACGGTTCCAATGATGGAGCAGTTCTTC; CDR3 protein: CASSLVVAGGLTVPMMEQFF
V gene: TRBV7-3; D gene: TRBD1; J gene: TRBJ1-3; clone size: -; CDR3 DNA: TGTGCCAGCAGTCCACAACCGGGACAGTCTGGAAACACCATATATTTT; CDR3 protein: CASSPQPGQSGNTIYF